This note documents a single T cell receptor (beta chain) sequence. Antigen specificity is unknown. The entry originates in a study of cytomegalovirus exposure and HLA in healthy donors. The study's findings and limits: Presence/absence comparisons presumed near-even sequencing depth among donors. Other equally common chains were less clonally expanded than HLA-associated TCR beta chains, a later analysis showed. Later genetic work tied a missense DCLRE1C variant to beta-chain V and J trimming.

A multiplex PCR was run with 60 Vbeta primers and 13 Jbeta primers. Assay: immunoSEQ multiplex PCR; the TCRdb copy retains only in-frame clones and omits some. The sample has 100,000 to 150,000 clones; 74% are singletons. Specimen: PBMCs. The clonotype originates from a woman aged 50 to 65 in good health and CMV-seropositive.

The CDR3 DNA is TGCAGCGTTGACCGAGGGCCGCGCCAAGAGACCCAGTACTTC. Protein product: CSVDRGPRQETQYF. The rearrangement uses TRBV29-1 and TRBJ2-5, with D possibly TRBD2 on 5 matching bases. V was cut by 3 bases and J by 1 base, with 12 bases left in between. Germline-derived CDR1 and CDR2 are SQVTM and ANQGSEA. This CDR3 spans 14 amino acids.